This T cell receptor beta chain appears in the sequencing data of a study of radiotherapy plus CTLA-4 blockade in lung cancer. Turning to the study itself: Of all patients, around 20% responded objectively and 31% showed disease control. Whole-study results and caveats: Dynamics of early blood T cell clones, together with interferon-beta, were reportedly the best predictors of response. Radiotherapy plus ipilimumab was followed by expansion in blood of tumor-derived TCR clones.

Focal radiation and CTLA-4 blockade (ipilimumab) were tested in chemo-refractory metastatic non-small-cell lung cancer patients. The repertoire was sequenced with immunoSEQ multiplex PCR; TCRdb's copy has only in-frame clones and lacks some. The profile shows 23,000 or so clones, around 70% of them singletons. Turning to this clone: Its cognate antigen is unknown.

There are 16 residues in the CDR3. Germline CDR1 reads MNHEY; CDR2 reads SVGAGI. V was pared by 2 bases and J by 2 bases, with 13 bases between. This sequence originates from a human donor with non-small cell lung cancer who had stable disease on radiotherapy plus ipilimumab. The specimen comprised peripheral blood, sampled from a patient treated with radiotherapy plus ipilimumab. This chain connects TRBV6-5 to TRBJ2-1; D unclear. The DNA for the CDR3 is TGTGCCAGCAGTTACCGTGACTTAACAGCCTACAATGAGCAGTTCTTC. This encodes CASSYRDLTAYNEQFF.